These 29 T cell receptor beta chains came from one sample sequenced in a study of beta chain features in type 1 diabetes. The study reverse transcribed the entire isolated RNA, so it sequenced expressed TCRB transcripts. Generated by immunoSEQ multiplex PCR, the TCRdb table keeps only in-frame clones and is missing some. The repertoire holds 250,000 to 400,000 clones, roughly 15% seen once, with around 7% in the top ten. Input material: central memory CD4+ T cells from blood. The receptor source for this set is a man aged 25 to 40 in good health.

The chain joins TRBV6-5 to TRBJ1-2; unclear D gene. This CDR3 has 14 residues. Trimming removed 2 bases from V and 3 bases from J, with 10 bases in between. CDR1 is MNHEY and CDR2 is SVGAGI in the germline V gene. The CDR3 protein is CASSYRALYYGYTF. In DNA form, the CDR3 reads TGTGCCAGCAGTTACAGGGCACTATACTATGGCTACACCTTC.

The table lists this clone with many counts. The J gene is TRBJ2-3, the V gene TRBV6-4; 11 bases are shared with TRBD2. Per the germline V gene, CDR1 is MRHNA and CDR2 is SNTAGT. The CDR3 extends over 15 amino acids. The V and J ends lost 0 bases and 4 bases, in that order; junction bases with no gene match: 0. In DNA form, the CDR3 reads TGTGCCAGCAGTGACTCTAGCGGGGGGGCAGATACGCAGTATTTT. It specifies CASSDSSGGADTQYF.

This clone was seen more than once but under ten times. The chain employs TRBV5-6 and TRBJ1-1, with a tentative D call TRBD1 (5 bases). Trimming pared 0 bases from V and 6 bases from J, leaving 15 bases between. Germline CDR1 SGHDT, CDR2 YYEEEE. This CDR3 is 15 amino acids long. CDR3 coding DNA: TGTGCCAGCAGCTTGGTAAAGGGGTTGGGCGCTGAAGCTTTCTTT. This gives the protein CASSLVKGLGAEAFF.

This chain links TRBV6-1 with TRBJ2-1; D ambiguous. Germline CDR1 MNHNS, CDR2 SASEGT. Between the trimmed V and J ends, which lost 5 bases and 0 bases, there was a span of 5 bases. This CDR3 spans 13 amino acids. This chain's CDR3 is CASSFGSYNEQFF. CDR3 coding DNA: TGTGCCAGCAGTTTCGGCTCCTACAATGAGCAGTTCTTC.

The chain joins TRBV9 to TRBJ2-3; 9 bases agree with TRBD2. Germline values: CDR1 SGDLS, CDR2 YYNGEE. This CDR3 has 18 residues. V was pared by 2 bases and J by 3 bases, with 13 bases of the junction left unmatched. CDR3 amino acids: CASSVRLAGRGGTDTQYF. The CDR3 coding sequence is TGTGCCAGCAGCGTGCGCCTAGCGGGAAGGGGGGGGACAGATACGCAGTATTTT.

Here the CDR3 DNA reads TGTGCCAGCAGCTTAGCCCAGGGGTTAGGCTACACCTTC. Protein product: CASSLAQGLGYTF. This chain uses TRBV11-2 with TRBJ1-2, with D possibly matching TRBD1 (6 bases). There are 13 residues in the CDR3. Germline V CDR1 and CDR2: SGHAT, FQNNGV. V was trimmed by 1 base and J by 8 bases, leaving 11 bases between them.

This clone was seen more than once but under ten times. The rearrangement links TRBV30 to TRBJ2-7; D assignment may be TRBD1 or TRBD2 (6 bases each). Trimming removed 2 bases at V and 5 bases at J, with 13 bases between. This CDR3 has 13 residues. Germline V lookup: CDR1 GTSNPN, CDR2 SVGIG (reference sequence). The DNA for the CDR3 is TGTGCCTGGAGTCGAGGGGGGAGCCACGAGCAGTACGTC. Residues: CAWSRGGSHEQYV.

This clone was seen once. Other DNA sequences in this sample translate to the same CDR3. This chain uses TRBV9 with TRBJ2-5; 7 bases map to TRBD1. V lost 0 bases and J lost 2; bases outside the gene matches: 1. Germline lookup yields CDR1 SGDLS and CDR2 YYNGEE. CDR3 size: 14 residues. The CDR3 bases are TGTGCCAGCAGCGTAGACAGGGGTCAAGAGACCCAGTACTTC. Residues: CASSVDRGQETQYF.

This clone was seen at least ten times. This sequence joins TRBV29-1 and TRBJ2-3; TRBD2 matches 7 bases. Germline V gene lookup returns CDR1 SQVTM and CDR2 ANQGSEA. The CDR3 spans 17 residues. J lost 3 bases, V lost 5 bases, and 17 bases had no gene match. The CDR3: CSVRRWGGPPRTDTQYF. The CDR3 nucleotides are TGCAGCGTTCGTCGTTGGGGGGGTCCTCCGAGGACAGATACGCAGTATTTT.

J is TRBJ2-7 and V is TRBV11-2, with 16 bases that match TRBD2. V trimming: 5 bases; J trimming: 6 bases; junction bases outside the gene matches: 7. Germline values: CDR1 SGHAT, CDR2 FQNNGV. This CDR3 contains 16 residues. This CDR3 reads CASSRPGLAGGFEQYF. DNA for the CDR3: TGTGCCAGCAGCCGCCCGGGACTAGCGGGGGGGTTCGAGCAGTACTTC.

The V and J genes are TRBV6-1 and TRBJ2-3; TRBD2 aligns across 8 bases. CDR3 size: 15 residues. The germline CDR1 and CDR2 sequences are MNHNS and SASEGT. V shed 8 bases and J 4 bases; nucleotides not matched to a gene: 11. CDR3 region: CASLSGSLGADTQYF. The CDR3 DNA reads TGTGCCAGCTTAAGCGGGAGTCTCGGGGCAGATACGCAGTATTTT.

The sample holds a few counts of this clone. This sample also contains other DNA sequences that code for the same CDR3. The V gene is TRBV18, the J gene TRBJ2-7; D gene uncertain. Germline V gene sequence: CDR1 KGHSH, CDR2 LQKENI. V lost 4 bases to trimming and J lost 1 base, with 5 bases between them. CDR3 length: 12 amino acids. CDR3 nucleotide sequence: TGTGCCAGCTCACGGGATTCCTACGAGCAGTACGTC. Translation: CASSRDSYEQYV.

This clone was counted at least ten times. V and J are TRBV5-8 and TRBJ1-5; no firm D call. The CDR3 sequence is 15 residues long. The germline V gene encodes CDR1 SGHTS and CDR2 YDEGEE. V was trimmed by 3 bases and J by 0 bases, leaving 10 bases between them. CDR3 nucleotides: TGTGCCAGCAGCTCTGGACTGATTAGCAATCAGCCCCAGCATTTT. Its translation is CASSSGLISNQPQHF.

A few counts support this clone. The V gene is TRBV7-9, the J gene TRBJ1-6; D may be TRBD1 (6 bases). The CDR3 runs 14 residues. Germline assignment: CDR1 SEHNR and CDR2 FQNEAQ (reference sequence). The CDR3 reads CASNRATDNSPLHF. CDR3 coding DNA: TGTGCTTCGAACAGGGCAACGGATAATTCACCCCTCCACTTT.

The rearrangement uses TRBV5-1 and TRBJ2-5; the D is unclear. The germline CDR1 and CDR2 sequences are SGHRS and YFSETQ. V dropped 3 bases and J dropped 5 bases, with 11 bases sitting between them. This CDR3 is built from 13 residues. The CDR3 reads CASSYQLGETQYF. CDR3 bases: TGCGCCAGCAGCTATCAACTGGGGGAGACCCAGTACTTC.

The chain combines TRBV2 with TRBJ2-1; TRBD2 agrees at 7 bases. The trim removed 7 bases at V and 1 base at J, leaving 7 bases unmatched. Per germline, CDR1 SNHLY and CDR2 FYNNEI. The CDR3 consists of 15 residues. CDR3 nucleotides: TGTGCCAGCATTCGACTAGCCGGGTCCTACAATGAGCAGTTCTTC. Translating it yields CASIRLAGSYNEQFF.

This clone was counted a few times. V usage is TRBV19 and J usage is TRBJ1-1; tentatively, D is TRBD1 (5 bases). Germline CDR1 and CDR2: LNHDA and SQIVND (reference sequence). CDR3 size: 15 residues. The V end lost 3 bases, the J end lost 0 bases, and 11 bases lay between the germline ends. The CDR3, as DNA: TGTGCCAGTAGTATCCCGGGACCGTTGAACACTGAAGCTTTCTTT. Translation: CASSIPGPLNTEAFF.

The J gene is TRBJ2-3, the V gene TRBV6-4; D remains ambiguous. The germline V gene encodes CDR1 MRHNA and CDR2 SNTAGT. Trimming took off 0 bases at V and 13 bases at J, with 20 bases between the two ends. The CDR3 is 15 residues long. CDR3 amino acids: CASSDSSVAGRGKYF. The CDR3 DNA reads TGTGCCAGCAGTGACTCGTCGGTAGCCGGGCGCGGAAAGTATTTT.

Ten or more counts support this clone. CDR3 amino acids: CATTGDGTSGNEQFF. The CDR3 coding sequence is TGTGCCACCACCGGAGACGGGACTAGCGGCAATGAGCAGTTCTTC. The V gene is TRBV10-3, the J gene TRBJ2-1; 11 bases line up with TRBD2. Trimming removed 10 bases from V and 6 bases from J; junction bases left unmatched: 11. This CDR3 comprises 15 residues. Germline-derived CDR1 and CDR2 are ENHRY and SYGVKD.

This clone appeared a few times. The J gene is TRBJ1-4, the V gene TRBV25-1, with 8 bases that match TRBD1. Trimming removed 4 bases from V and 6 bases from J; junction bases left unmatched: 4. Germline values: CDR1 MGHDK, CDR2 SYGVNS. The CDR3 contains 14 residues. CDR3 DNA: TGTGCCAGCAGTGTCAGGGGGCGGTATGAAAAACTGTTTTTT. This translates into CASSVRGRYEKLFF.

For this clone: Its ends do not fully match the called genes, so a read error is possible. This chain's CDR3 is CASSQVGTPNTEAFF. The DNA for the CDR3 is TGCGCCAGCAGCCAAGTCGGCACTCCTAACACTGAAGCTTTCTTT. This rearrangement joins TRBV5-4 to TRBJ1-1; D unresolved. Per the germline V gene, CDR1 is SGHNT and CDR2 is YYREEE (reference sequence). The CDR3 extends over 15 amino acids.

This clone was recorded a few times. At the DNA level, this CDR3 is encoded by other sequences in the same sample as well. This sequence joins TRBV9 and TRBJ1-2, with D possibly TRBD1 on 5 matching bases. The V gene lost 3 bases and the J gene lost 5 bases, with 8 bases spanning the gap. The germline V gene encodes CDR1 SGDLS and CDR2 YYNGEE. The CDR3 is made up of 12 amino acids. CDR3 protein: CASSGRGYGYTF. CDR3 nucleotide sequence: TGTGCCAGCAGCGGTCGGGGGTATGGCTACACCTTC. Based on the CDR3 plus reference TRBV9 and TRBJ1-2, the full variable domain is DSGVTQTPKHLITATGQRVTLRCSPRSGDLSVYWYQQSLDQGLQFLIQYYNGEERAKGNILERFSAQQFPDLHSELNLSSLELGDSALYFCASSGRGYGYTFGSGTRLTVV.

As concerns this clone: A read error may account for a junction end that differs from germline. The V call is TRBV7-9, the J call TRBJ2-3, with 8 bases that match TRBD2. Per germline, CDR1 SEHNR and CDR2 FQNEAQ (reference sequence). The CDR3 covers 18 residues. The CDR3, as DNA: TGTGCTAGCAGCTTACGTCCCAGGGGAGCGGGAGAACTAGATACGCAGTATTTT. Residues: CASSLRPRGAGELDTQYF. The full variable domain, its missing parts supplied by reference TRBV7-9 and TRBJ2-3, is DTGVSQNPRHKITKRGQNVTFRCDPISEHNRLYWYRQTLGQGPEFLTYFQNEAQLEKSRLLSDRFSAERPKGSFSTLEIQRTEQGDSAMYLCASSLRPRGAGELDTQYFGPGTRLTVL.

The rearrangement uses TRBV6-1 and TRBJ2-5; 8 positions match TRBD2. The J call may be in error: the DNA end matches TRBJ2-7 better. The CDR3 runs to 12 residues. Germline V CDR1 and CDR2: MNHNS, SASEGT. In DNA, the CDR3 is TGTGCCAGCAGCGGGGGGGTCTTCGAGCAGTACTTC. Its translation is CASSGGVFEQYF.

J is TRBJ1-3 and V is TRBV9; no firm D call. Germline lookup yields CDR1 SGDLS and CDR2 YYNGEE. The CDR3 length is 13 residues. Trimming took 6 bases from V and 2 from J, leaving 9 bases between them. The CDR3 DNA is TGTGCCAGCACAACCCCTCCTGGAAACACCATATATTTT. Amino acid sequence: CASTTPPGNTIYF. Looking up the rest from reference TRBV9 and TRBJ1-3 gives the full variable domain: DSGVTQTPKHLITATGQRVTLRCSPRSGDLSVYWYQQSLDQGLQFLIQYYNGEERAKGNILERFSAQQFPDLHSELNLSSLELGDSALYFCASTTPPGNTIYFGEGSWLTVV.

As regards this clone: Other DNA variants within this sample encode the same CDR3. The genes are TRBV7-2 and TRBJ2-3; 16 positions agree with TRBD2. After removal of 4 bases from V and 5 bases from J, the junction contained 6 bases not matched to a gene. The CDR3 consists of 17 residues. The V gene's germline CDR1 is SGHTA and CDR2 FQGNSA. CDR3 protein: CASSSGTSGGAVDTQYF. The CDR3 DNA reads TGTGCCAGCAGCTCCGGGACTAGCGGGGGGGCCGTAGATACGCAGTATTTT.

In its sample, this clone was seen a few times. The chain carries TRBV6-5 and TRBJ1-1, with 10 bases aligning to TRBD1. The V segment lost 2 bases and the J segment 3 bases; nucleotides outside the gene matches: 3. This CDR3 region has 15 residues. Germline CDR1 and CDR2: MNHEY and SVGAGI. CDR3 in amino acids: CASSYDRGLYTEAFF. The CDR3 DNA follows: TGTGCCAGCAGTTACGACAGGGGGCTGTACACTGAAGCTTTCTTT.

The rearrangement joins TRBV30 to TRBJ2-5, with unresolved D. V dropped 2 bases and J dropped 5 bases, with 9 bases sitting between them. Germline-derived CDR1 and CDR2 are GTSNPN and SVGIG (reference sequence). This CDR3 is 12 amino acids long. This CDR3 is CAWSSAGETQYF. In DNA form, the CDR3 reads TGTGCCTGGAGTAGTGCAGGCGAGACCCAGTACTTC.

This chain connects TRBV4-3 to TRBJ2-1, with 7 bases fitting TRBD1. The CDR3 has 14 residues. The J segment lost 5 bases and the V segment lost 5 bases, leaving 6 bases of the junction unmatched. Germline V gene sequence: CDR1 LGHNA, CDR2 YSLEER. The CDR3 DNA reads as TGCGCCAGCAGCGAGGGACAGCCCGACAATGAGCAGTTCTTC. The encoded protein is CASSEGQPDNEQFF.